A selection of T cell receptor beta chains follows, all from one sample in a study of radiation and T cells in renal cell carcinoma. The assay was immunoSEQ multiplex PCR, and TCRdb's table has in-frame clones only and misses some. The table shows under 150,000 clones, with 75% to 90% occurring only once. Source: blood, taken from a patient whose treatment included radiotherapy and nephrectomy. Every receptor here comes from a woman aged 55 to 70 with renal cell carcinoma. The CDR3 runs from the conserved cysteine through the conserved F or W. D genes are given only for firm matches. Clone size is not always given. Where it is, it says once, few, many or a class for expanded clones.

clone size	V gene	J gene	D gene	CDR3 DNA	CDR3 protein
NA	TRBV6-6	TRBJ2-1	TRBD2	TGTGCCAGCAGGAATGGCGGAAGGGACTATAATGAGCAGTTCTTC	CASRNGGRDYNEQFF
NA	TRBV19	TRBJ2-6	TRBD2	TGTGCCAGTTCAAATTCCGGACTAGCGGTCCGCTCTGGGGCCAACGTCCTGACTTTC	CASSNSGLAVRSGANVLTF
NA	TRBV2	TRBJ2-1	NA	TGTGCCAGCCACGCTAGAGGGGGAAGCTCCTACAATGAGCAGTTCTTC	CASHARGGSSYNEQFF
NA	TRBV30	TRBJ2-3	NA	TGTGCCTGGACCCTGGGGGCAGAGACAGATACGCAGTATTTT	CAWTLGAETDTQYF
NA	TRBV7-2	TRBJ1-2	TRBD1	TGTGCCAGCAGCTTAGGCCGGGACAGCTATGGCTACACCTTC	CASSLGRDSYGYTF
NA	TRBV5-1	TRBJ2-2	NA	TGCGCCAGCAGCTTGGAGGGGCCCCACACCGGGGAGCTGTTTTTT	CASSLEGPHTGELFF
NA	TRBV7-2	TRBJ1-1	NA	TGTGCCAGCAGCTTAGCGCGTACAGGTATGAACACTGAAGCTTTCTTT	CASSLARTGMNTEAFF
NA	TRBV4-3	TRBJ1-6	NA	TGCGCCAGCAGCCAGGATGGGGCGGATAATTCACCCCTCCACTTT	CASSQDGADNSPLHF
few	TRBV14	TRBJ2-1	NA	TGTGCCAGCAGCCAAGTAGGGGGAGCGGAGCAGTTCTTC	CASSQVGGAEQFF
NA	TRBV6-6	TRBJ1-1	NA	TGTGCCAGCAGTTTAAGGGAACACGAGGGGGAAGCTTTCTTT	CASSLREHEGEAFF
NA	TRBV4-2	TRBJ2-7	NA	TGTGCCAGCAGCCGACCGGGAGCATACGAGCAGTACTTC	CASSRPGAYEQYF
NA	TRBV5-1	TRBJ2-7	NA	TGCGCCAGCAGCGTGGAACAGGGTTACTACGAGCAGTACTTC	CASSVEQGYYEQYF
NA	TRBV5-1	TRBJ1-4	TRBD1	TGCGCCAGCAGCCGGGGAGGGGGCGTCGAAGAAAAACTGTTTTTT	CASSRGGGVEEKLFF
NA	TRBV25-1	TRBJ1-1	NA	TGTGCCAGCAGTGCGACAGATTTCAGCACTGAAGCTTTCTTT	CASSATDFSTEAFF
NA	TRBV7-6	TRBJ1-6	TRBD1	TGTGCCAGCAGCCTGGGGACAGGCGTGAGATCCAATTCACCCCTCCACTTT	CASSLGTGVRSNSPLHF
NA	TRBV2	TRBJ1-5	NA	TGTGCCAGCAGTGACCGGACAGGCAATCAGCCCCAGCATTTT	CASSDRTGNQPQHF
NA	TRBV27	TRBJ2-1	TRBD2	TGTGCCAGCAGCCCCTTCTTGAGCGGGAGCTCCTACAATGAGCAGTTCTTC	CASSPFLSGSSYNEQFF
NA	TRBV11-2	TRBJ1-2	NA	TGTGCCAGCAGCTTAGAAACAGCGGCTAACTATGGCTACACCTTC	CASSLETAANYGYTF
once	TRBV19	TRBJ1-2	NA	TGTGCCAGTGGGAAAACGGGACACTCTAACTATGGCTACACCTTC	CASGKTGHSNYGYTF
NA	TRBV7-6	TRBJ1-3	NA	TGTGCCAGCAGCTTATACAGGGCAAACTCTGGAAACACCATATATTTT	CASSLYRANSGNTIYF
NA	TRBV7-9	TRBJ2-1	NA	TGTGCCAGCAGCTCCCCCGAGGGCAGGAGCTCCTACAATGAGCAGTTCTTC	CASSSPEGRSSYNEQFF
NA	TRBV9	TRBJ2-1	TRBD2	TGTGCCAGCAGCGTGTCCGCCGGGGGGACGGATGAGCAGTTCTTC	CASSVSAGGTDEQFF
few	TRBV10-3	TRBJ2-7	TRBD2	TGTGCCATCAGTGAAATAGCGGGAGAAGGTAAAGGCGGGCAGTACTTC	CAISEIAGEGKGGQYF
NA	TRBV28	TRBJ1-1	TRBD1	TGTGCCAGCAGTTCGCCAACCGGGACAGGGATGAACACTGAAGCTTTCTTT	CASSSPTGTGMNTEAFF
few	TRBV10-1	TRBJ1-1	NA	TGCGCCAGCAGCTCCGTCTGGAACACTGAAGCTTTCTTT	CASSSVWNTEAFF
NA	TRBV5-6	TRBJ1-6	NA	TGTGCCAGCAGCTTCCTACAGATCGGGTATAATTCACCCCTCCACTTT	CASSFLQIGYNSPLHF
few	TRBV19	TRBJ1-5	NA	TGTGCCAGTAAGTGGAGGGAAATCAATCAGCCCCAGCATTTT	CASKWREINQPQHF
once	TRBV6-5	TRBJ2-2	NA	TGTGCCAGCACCCATTCACGGCAGCTCACCGGGGAGCTGTTTTTT	CASTHSRQLTGELFF
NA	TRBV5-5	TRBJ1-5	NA	TGTGCCAGCAGCTTGGATCCGGGAGGGCACCAGCCCCAGCATTTT	CASSLDPGGHQPQHF
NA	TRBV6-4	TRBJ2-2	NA	TGTGCCAGCAGTGACTCAGGCAGGGGAATCGGCGGGGAGCTGTTTTTT	CASSDSGRGIGGELFF
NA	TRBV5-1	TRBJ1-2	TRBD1	TGCGCCAGCAGCTTACAGGGGGCGGACTATGGCTACACCTTC	CASSLQGADYGYTF
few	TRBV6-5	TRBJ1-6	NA	TGTGCCAGCAGTGCAGTACAGAGGAATTCACCCCTCCACTTT	CASSAVQRNSPLHF
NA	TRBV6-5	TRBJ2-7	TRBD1	TGTGCCAGCAGTGCCGGTGGGACAGCAACCTACGAGCAGTACTTC	CASSAGGTATYEQYF
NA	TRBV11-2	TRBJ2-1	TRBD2	TGTGCCAGCAGCGCTGGACTAGCGAGAAACAATGAGCAGTTCTTC	CASSAGLARNNEQFF
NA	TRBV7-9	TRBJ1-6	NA	TGTGCCAGCAGCTTTACGGACCTTTATTCACCCCTCCACTTT	CASSFTDLYSPLHF
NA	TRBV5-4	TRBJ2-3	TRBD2	TGTGCCAGCAGCTTGACGGGGGGTACGCAGTATTTT	CASSLTGGTQYF
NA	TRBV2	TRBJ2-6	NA	TGTGCCAGCAGTGAAACGGGGCCTGGGGCCAACGTCCTGACTTTC	CASSETGPGANVLTF
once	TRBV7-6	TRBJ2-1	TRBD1	TGTGCCAGCAGCTTCGGACAGGTATACAATGAGCAGTTCTTC	CASSFGQVYNEQFF
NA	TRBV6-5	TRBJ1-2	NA	TGTGCCACCGCTACAGGTTATGGCTACACCTTC	CATATGYGYTF
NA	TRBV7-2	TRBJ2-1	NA	TGTGCCAGCAGCCCAACTGGGGGGGCAGGAGGAAATGAGCAGTTCTTC	CASSPTGGAGGNEQFF
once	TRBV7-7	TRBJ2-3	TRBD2	TGTGCTAGCAGCTTAGGGCTAGCGGGGGGCGGAGATACGCAGTATTTT	CASSLGLAGGGDTQYF
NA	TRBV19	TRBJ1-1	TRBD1	TGTGCCAGTAGAAACTACAGGGGAGGTAGGACTGAAGCTTTCTTT	CASRNYRGGRTEAFF
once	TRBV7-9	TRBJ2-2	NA	TGTGCCAGCAGCTTAGGGGCTGGGGTAAACACCGGGGAGCTGTTTTTT	CASSLGAGVNTGELFF